Listed below are T cell receptor beta chains from one sample, sequenced in a study of T cells after posttransplantation cyclophosphamide. The assay was immunoSEQ multiplex PCR, and TCRdb's table has in-frame clones only and misses some. This table holds approximately 47,000 clones, about 90% found once. The sample was PBMCs. The receptors were sampled from a woman aged 45-59 years in good health and a related stem cell transplant donor. Each CDR3 is given with its conserved first and last residue. D genes are given only for firm matches. Clone size, where shown, is once, few, many, or a class for clones that have expanded.

clone_size j_call v_call d_call cdr3_nt cdr3_aa
- TRBJ1-2 TRBV10-2 TRBD1 TGCGCCACCAAGGACAGGGGATCCTACTATGGCTACACCTTC CATKDRGSYYGYTF
- TRBJ1-4 TRBV16 TRBD1 TGTGCCAGCAGCCACGGACAGGGAACTGAAAAACTGTTTTTT CASSHGQGTEKLFF
- TRBJ1-1 TRBV15 - TGTGCCACCAGCAGCCGGACAGCAGGAACCTTTGAAGCTTTCTTT CATSSRTAGTFEAFF
once TRBJ1-5 TRBV5-5 - TGTGCCAGCAGCCCAGAGAATGCCGGGAGGAATCAGCCCCAGCATTTT CASSPENAGRNQPQHF
once TRBJ2-5 TRBV19 TRBD2 TGTGCCAGCACAGGACTAGCTGGAGAGACCCAGTACTTC CASTGLAGETQYF
- TRBJ1-5 TRBV27 - TGTGCCAGCAGTCCTCTCGGTGGCAATCAGCCCCAGCATTTT CASSPLGGNQPQHF
- TRBJ1-1 TRBV29-1 - TGCAGCGGATGGGGAGACATGAACACTGAAGCTTTCTTT CSGWGDMNTEAFF
- TRBJ2-5 TRBV7-2 - TGTGCCAGCAGCTTAGTAAATAAGGAGGAGACCCAGTACTTC CASSLVNKEETQYF
- TRBJ1-4 TRBV5-1 TRBD1 TGCGCCAGCAGCTTGGAAAGGGACAGCATAAATGAAAAACTGTTTTTT CASSLERDSINEKLFF
- TRBJ1-3 TRBV13 - TGTGCCAGCAGCTTAGACATGGGAAACACCATATATTTT CASSLDMGNTIYF
- TRBJ1-4 TRBV28 TRBD1 TGTGCCAGCAGTCCGGACAGGGGTTTTTGGTCTAATGAAAAACTGTTTTTT CASSPDRGFWSNEKLFF
- TRBJ2-3 TRBV7-6 TRBD2 TGTGCCAGCAGCTTAGCGGGGGCGGGGGGTCTCACAGATACGCAGTATTTT CASSLAGAGGLTDTQYF
- TRBJ2-7 TRBV6-5 TRBD1 TGTGCCAGCAGTTACGAAGGGACAGGGCGCTCCTACGAGCAGTACTTC CASSYEGTGRSYEQYF
- TRBJ2-4 TRBV9 - TGTGCCAGCAGCGTAGCTACGGGGAAGGGGCAGGGAGGAGGAAACATTCAGTACTTC CASSVATGKGQGGGNIQYF
- TRBJ1-1 TRBV20-1 - TGCAGTGCTCTGGCCCTGACTGAAGCTTTCTTT CSALALTEAFF
- TRBJ2-3 TRBV30 TRBD2 TGTGCCTGGAGTCTAGCGGGAGCGGCAGATACGCAGTATTTT CAWSLAGAADTQYF
- TRBJ2-7 TRBV19 TRBD1 TGTGCCAGTAGTATAGGACAGGGGTCCTACGAGCAGTACTTC CASSIGQGSYEQYF
- TRBJ2-5 TRBV27 TRBD2 TGTGCCAGCAGTTTGGGTGTTGGGCTAGCGGGAGAGACCCAGTACTTC CASSLGVGLAGETQYF
- TRBJ1-3 TRBV5-1 TRBD1 TGCGCCAGCAGCTCGACAGGGGTGGGAAACACCATATATTTT CASSSTGVGNTIYF
- TRBJ1-4 TRBV7-9 TRBD1 TGTGCCAGCAGCTCGACAGGGCTTAATGAAAAACTGTTTTTT CASSSTGLNEKLFF
- TRBJ1-1 TRBV18 - TGTGCCAGCTCACCAGGGGGGGCTTTTACTGAAGCTTTCTTT CASSPGGAFTEAFF
- TRBJ2-3 TRBV6-4 TRBD1 TGTGCCAGCAGGGGACAGGTCACAGATACGCAGTATTTT CASRGQVTDTQYF
- TRBJ2-5 TRBV5-1 - TGCGCCAGCAGCTTGTCTAGCGCCCAAGAGACCCAGTACTTC CASSLSSAQETQYF
- TRBJ1-2 TRBV5-1 - TGCGCCAGCAGCTTGCCAGGGGATGGCTACACCTTC CASSLPGDGYTF
- TRBJ1-6 TRBV5-1 - TGCGCCAGCAGCCCCCGGGACGGATCCTTCGGGGGTTATAATTCACCCCTCCACTTT CASSPRDGSFGGYNSPLHF
- TRBJ1-5 TRBV19 TRBD1 TGTGCCAGTAGTACCAGTCAGGGGGGCTATCAGCCCCAGCATTTT CASSTSQGGYQPQHF
- TRBJ1-6 TRBV6-1 - TGTGCCAGCAGTTTAAGCATCGGTTCACCCCTCCACTTT CASSLSIGSPLHF
- TRBJ1-6 TRBV19 - TGTGCCAGTAGTATCTGGGCTGACTACTCCTATAATTCACCCCTCCACTTT CASSIWADYSYNSPLHF
- TRBJ1-5 TRBV25-1 - TGTGCCAGCTCCCCACCCGGGGGAACCCATCAGCCCCAGCATTTT CASSPPGGTHQPQHF
- TRBJ1-1 TRBV5-1 - TGCGCCAGCAGCTTGGTGATAGGGGACACTGAAGCTTTCTTT CASSLVIGDTEAFF
- TRBJ2-1 TRBV9 - TGTGCCGGAGGGGCAGCCCCCTACAATGAGCAGTTCTTC CAGGAAPYNEQFF
once TRBJ2-7 TRBV28 TRBD2 TGTGCCAGCAGTAGGCTAGCGGGAGGATACGAGCAGTACTTC CASSRLAGGYEQYF
- TRBJ2-5 TRBV4-2 - TGTGCCAGCAGCCAAGGTCAATTAGAGACCCAGTACTTC CASSQGQLETQYF
- TRBJ2-5 TRBV5-1 - TGCGCCAGCAGCCCCAGTAGGGGCGAGACCCAGTACTTC CASSPSRGETQYF
- TRBJ1-4 TRBV6-4 - TGTGCCAGCAGTGACGGGGAGGGGGAAAAACTGTTTTTT CASSDGEGEKLFF
- TRBJ2-1 TRBV29-1 TRBD1 TGCAGTTTGGTACAGGGGTGGGCGAACAATGAGCAGTTCTTC CSLVQGWANNEQFF
- TRBJ2-1 TRBV6-5 - TGTGCCAGCCGAGAGAGCTCCTACAATGAGCAGTTCTTC CASRESSYNEQFF
- TRBJ2-1 TRBV28 TRBD1 TGTGCCAGCAGTTTCGCAGGACAGGGGGCGGGAGGAATCCAGTTCTTC CASSFAGQGAGGIQFF